This T cell receptor (beta chain) was sequenced in a study of T cells in Graves' hyperthyroidism and ophthalmopathy. Findings and limits, study-wide: Using 13 V-J features, a model discriminated ophthalmopathy from stable hyperthyroidism.

RNA transcripts provided the source from which TCR beta CDR3 regions were amplified. TCR CDR3 underwent first-round RT-PCR with the HTBI primer set. A single record per CDR3 protein comes from TCRdb applying MiXCR to the multiplex PCR reads. The data show hundreds of thousands of distinct CDR3 sequences, 46% seen once. There are many counts of this clonotype. Its antigen is unknown. This CDR3 region has 13 residues. Per germline, CDR1 SEHNR and CDR2 FQNEAQ (reference sequence). The V gene lost 2 bases and the J gene lost 4 bases, with 8 bases spanning the gap. Patients aged 18 to 65 had newly diagnosed hyperthyroidism of under 2 months' duration. Uncontrolled infection, other autoimmune disease, pregnancy or lactation barred patients from enrollment. Diagnoses were made from clinical symptoms, serum measures (thyroxine and TRAb), thyroid ultrasound and orbital computed tomography.

The sequenced material came from peripheral blood or thyroid tissue (not recorded which). The V call is TRBV7-9, the J call TRBJ1-2; TRBD1 is a possible D gene (5 bases). This TCR was sampled from a woman under 30 with Graves' hyperthyroidism. The CDR3 protein is CASSLQGIYGYTF. The CDR3 DNA is TGTGCCAGCAGCTTACAGGGAATCTATGGCTACACCTTC.